This passage covers 25 T cell receptor beta chains from one sample sequenced in a study of T cell repertoires in cytomegalovirus infection (dated by TCRdb to about 2019). Sequenced on an Illumina HiSeq 1500. TCRdb reprocessed the public reads (quality trimming at Q25 with fastp, clone calling with MiXCR) and kept in-frame beta chains. Each record represents a unique CDR3 protein, reported with the most common genes and DNA among its rows. The sample includes over 250,000 distinct CDR3 sequences, with under 30% observed a single time. The biggest ten clones account for 14% of the sample. Sequenced sample: PBMCs. Receptors originate from a human donor in good health (CMV status not recorded). Some clones in this sample may be carry-over from other donors' samples.

The V and J genes are TRBV4-1 and TRBJ2-7, with D possibly being TRBD1 (6 bases). The germline V gene has CDR1 MGHRA and CDR2 YSYEKL. The CDR3 runs to 13 residues. V lost 0 bases, J lost 9 bases, and 12 bases lay in between. Here the CDR3 reads CASSQDRVRGQYF. CDR3 DNA: TGCGCCAGCAGCCAAGATCGGGTCAGGGGGCAGTACTTC.

In this sample, this clonotype turned up a few times. In nucleotides, the CDR3 is TGTGCCAGCACCTTCAGTAGGACCATGACCTACGAGCAGTACTTC. Encoded protein: CASTFSRTMTYEQYF. The genes are TRBV6-6 and TRBJ2-7; D gene uncertain. Germline CDR1 reads MNHNY; CDR2 reads SVGAGI (reference sequence). The V end was cut by 7 bases, the J end by 2 bases, with 18 bases between. CDR3 length: 15 amino acids.

The chain employs TRBV2 and TRBJ1-1, with D uncertain. The CDR3 is 14 amino acids. Trimming stripped 3 bases from V and 1 base from J, with 9 bases between. Germline CDR1 and CDR2: SNHLY and FYNNEI. The CDR3 loop is CASSEPEGNTEAFF. DNA of the CDR3: TGTGCCAGCAGTGAGCCGGAGGGGAACACTGAAGCTTTCTTT.

This clonotype was seen ten or more times. V is TRBV7-2 and J is TRBJ1-3; no reliable D call. Trimming removed 2 bases from V and 0 bases from J, with 14 bases in between. Germline V gene data show CDR1 as SGHTA and CDR2 as FQGNSA. This CDR3 is built from 17 residues. CDR3 bases: TGTGCCAGCAGCTTATTGTCCAGCGACTACTCTGGAAACACCATATATTTT. As protein: CASSLLSSDYSGNTIYF.

This clonotype was picked up a small number of times. This chain connects TRBV20-1 to TRBJ2-4; no clear D. Trimming took off 7 bases at V and 3 bases at J, with 13 bases between the two ends. Germline CDR1 DFQATT, CDR2 SNEGSKA (reference sequence). This CDR3 is 13 amino acids long. Written as DNA, the CDR3 is TGCAGTGGGGATTTTTTGGGCAAAAACATTCAGTACTTC. It encodes CSGDFLGKNIQYF.

In its sample, this clonotype was seen a few times. The V gene is TRBV18, the J gene TRBJ1-1; 7 positions match TRBD1. This CDR3 is built from 13 residues. Trimming took 1 base from V and 7 from J; bases not matched to a gene: 3. Germline V gene data show CDR1 as KGHSH and CDR2 as LQKENI. The DNA for the CDR3 is TGTGCCAGCTCACCACAGGGGGCAAGTGAAGCTTTCTTT. This encodes CASSPQGASEAFF.

The gene calls are TRBV28 and TRBJ2-1; D unclear. CDR1 and CDR2 (germline): MDHEN, SYDVKM. The CDR3 is 14 amino acids. Trimming cost V 4 bases and J 5 bases, with 12 bases left between them. The CDR3 region is CASSYIQRHNEQFF. In DNA, the CDR3 is TGTGCCAGCAGTTATATTCAGCGCCACAATGAGCAGTTCTTC. Drawing the rest from reference TRBV28 and TRBJ2-1, the complete variable domain is DVKVTQSSRYLVKRTGEKVFLECVQDMDHENMFWYRQDPGLGLRLIYFSYDVKMKEKGDIPEGYSVSREKKERFSLILESASTNQTSMYLCASSYIQRHNEQFFGPGTRLTVL.

This clonotype has ten or more counts. The chain carries TRBV7-2 and TRBJ1-2; D uncertain. Trimming took off 0 bases at V and 1 base at J, with 12 bases between the two ends. CDR3 length: 16 residues. The V gene's germline CDR1 is SGHTA and CDR2 FQGNSA. CDR3 bases: TGTGCCAGCAGCTTAGCGTATCGGGGAGTTAACTATGGCTACACCTTC. Its protein is CASSLAYRGVNYGYTF. Looking up the rest from reference TRBV7-2 and TRBJ1-2 gives the full variable domain: GAGVSQSPSNKVTEKGKDVELRCDPISGHTALYWYRQSLGQGLEFLIYFQGNSAPDKSGLPSDRFSAERTGGSVSTLTIQRTQQEDSAVYLCASSLAYRGVNYGYTFGSGTRLTVV.

The chain employs TRBV10-1 and TRBJ2-3, with D unresolved. V shed 3 bases and J shed 0 bases, with 7 bases lying between them. This CDR3 region has 14 residues. Germline V gene sequence: CDR1 WNHNN, CDR2 SYGVQD (reference sequence). Here the CDR3 DNA reads TGCGCCAGCAGTGAAGACTCTAGCACAGATACGCAGTATTTT. Protein: CASSEDSSTDTQYF.

In its sample, this clonotype was seen a few times. V gene TRBV30 combines with J gene TRBJ2-1, with D unresolved. The CDR3 loop spans 12 amino acids. The germline V gene encodes CDR1 GTSNPN and CDR2 SVGIG (reference sequence). Between the trimmed V and J ends, which lost 5 bases and 0 bases, there was a span of 5 bases. In nucleotides, the CDR3 is TGTGCCTGGCACAGCTCCTACAATGAGCAGTTCTTC. Translation gives CAWHSSYNEQFF.

This clonotype has a count of ten or more. CDR3 sequence (DNA): TGTGCCAGCAGCTTCTTTCCTAGACGAGTCGATGAGCAGTTCTTC. This sequence encodes CASSFFPRRVDEQFF. The rearrangement uses TRBV7-2 and TRBJ2-1; D gene ambiguous. The CDR3 runs to 15 residues. Germline values: CDR1 SGHTA, CDR2 FQGNSA. V was pared by 3 bases and J by 8 bases, with 17 bases between.

The genes are TRBV29-1 and TRBJ2-1, with 9 bases that match TRBD1. V shed 4 bases and J 4 bases; nucleotides not matched to a gene: 8. The germline V gene has CDR1 SQVTM and CDR2 ANQGSEA. The CDR3 contains 15 residues. The CDR3 is CSVAGTGRTYNEQFF. CDR3 sequence (DNA): TGCAGCGTTGCCGGGACAGGGAGGACTTACAATGAGCAGTTCTTC.

This clonotype was detected only a few times. No DNA is shown, since the ends of the CDR3 on it are uncertain; the CDR3 is the one TCRdb lists. The chain employs TRBV27 and TRBJ2-1. Germline CDR1 MNHEY, CDR2 SMNVEV (reference sequence). The CDR3 sequence runs 13 residues, both termini included. This CDR3 is CASTSGFYNEQFF.

This clonotype was detected many times. The J gene is TRBJ1-6, the V gene TRBV7-9, with 8 bases matching TRBD1. From germline, CDR1 is SEHNR and CDR2 FQNEAQ (reference sequence). Trimming took 5 bases from V and 0 from J; bases not matched to a gene: 6. This CDR3 is 17 amino acids long. CDR3 amino acids: CASSPDRESSYNSPLHF. The CDR3 bases are TGTGCCAGCAGCCCGGACAGGGAGAGCTCCTATAATTCACCCCTCCACTTT. Variable domain in full (rest from reference TRBV7-9 and TRBJ1-6): DTGVSQNPRHKITKRGQNVTFRCDPISEHNRLYWYRQTLGQGPEFLTYFQNEAQLEKSRLLSDRFSAERPKGSFSTLEIQRTEQGDSAMYLCASSPDRESSYNSPLHFGNGTRLTVT.

The chain is built from TRBV6-2 or TRBV6-3 and TRBJ2-7, with D unclear. V lost 0 bases to trimming and J lost 0 bases, with 9 bases between them. CDR3 length equals 15 residues. Germline lookup yields CDR1 MNHEY and CDR2 SVGEGT. As DNA, the CDR3 is TGTGCCAGCAGTTACTCGTTAGACAACTCCTACGAGCAGTACTTC. Translation gives CASSYSLDNSYEQYF.

This clonotype was observed many times. The genes are TRBV7-2 and TRBJ2-7; 15 bases match TRBD2. J was trimmed by 4 bases and V by 5 bases; bases with no gene match: 6. The CDR3 has 16 residues. CDR1 SGHTA and CDR2 FQGNSA come from the germline V gene. The CDR3: CASSIGLAGGGYEQYF. For the CDR3, the DNA is TGTGCCAGCAGCATAGGACTAGCGGGAGGGGGATACGAGCAGTACTTC.

The genes are TRBV28 and TRBJ2-2; a possible D gene is TRBD1 (6 bases). Trimming pared 6 bases from V and 2 bases from J, leaving 22 bases between. The CDR3 runs 18 residues. Germline V CDR1 and CDR2: MDHEN, SYDVKM. The CDR3 protein is CASRYIERPDRNTGELFF. CDR3 DNA: TGTGCCAGCAGATACATTGAGAGACCGGACAGAAACACCGGGGAGCTGTTTTTT.

The V gene is TRBV29-1, the J gene TRBJ2-3; unclear D gene. The germline gives CDR1 SQVTM, CDR2 ANQGSEA. Trimming removed 3 bases at V and 4 bases at J, with 17 bases between. The CDR3 consists of 15 residues. CDR3 bases: TGCAGCGTTGAGTACTGGGCCTTAAGCCCAGATACGCAGTATTTT. Amino acid sequence: CSVEYWALSPDTQYF.

This clonotype occurred once. The chain couples TRBV24-1 to TRBJ2-7, with 8 bases that match TRBD1. Trimming removed 0 bases from V and 2 bases from J; junction bases left unmatched: 8. The CDR3 length is 17 residues. Per the germline V gene, CDR1 is KGHDR and CDR2 is SFDVKD. CDR3 DNA sequence: TGTGCCACCAGTGATTTGCAAATCGGGGACAGGACCTACGAGCAGTACTTC. The encoded protein is CATSDLQIGDRTYEQYF.

The genes are TRBV20-1 and TRBJ2-5; 8 bases agree with TRBD2. The CDR3 extends over 15 amino acids. Germline loops: CDR1 DFQATT, CDR2 SNEGSKA (reference sequence). Trimming removed 5 bases from V and 0 bases from J; junction bases left unmatched: 8. The CDR3 DNA reads TGCAGTGCTCCGGGGGGCGGGGGGAACCAAGAGACCCAGTACTTC. This sequence encodes CSAPGGGGNQETQYF.

The chain is built from TRBV7-3 and TRBJ2-7, with 9 bases identical to TRBD2. Germline values: CDR1 SGHTA, CDR2 FQGTGA. The V segment lost 5 bases and the J segment 7 bases; nucleotides outside the gene matches: 6. The length of the CDR3 is 13 residues. The CDR3 sequence is CASSPGLAKEQYF. The DNA for the CDR3 is TGTGCCAGCAGCCCCGGACTAGCGAAAGAGCAGTACTTC.

This sequence joins TRBV10-3 and TRBJ1-5, with no clear D. Trimming removed 3 bases from V and 2 bases from J, with 11 bases in between. Germline assignment: CDR1 ENHRY and CDR2 SYGVKD. The CDR3 extends over 15 amino acids. The CDR3 spells CAISDPQKGNQPQHF. The CDR3 DNA follows: TGTGCCATCAGTGACCCCCAAAAGGGCAATCAGCCCCAGCATTTT.

The V call is TRBV27, the J call TRBJ2-7; TRBD1 might be the D (5 bases). Looked up from germline, CDR1 is MNHEY and CDR2 is SMNVEV (reference sequence). Trimming cost V 8 bases and J 5 bases, with 19 bases left between them. The CDR3 spans 14 residues. CDR3 bases: TGTGCCAGCGGTAAGCAGGGTGGATTTCACGAGCAGTACTTC. This sequence encodes CASGKQGGFHEQYF.

This clonotype was seen a handful of times. J is TRBJ2-5 and V is TRBV7-2; TRBD1 or TRBD2 may be the D gene (5 bases each). CDR1 and CDR2 from the germline V gene are SGHTA and FQGNSA. The V end lost 5 bases, the J end lost 9 bases, and 13 bases lay between the germline ends. CDR3 length: 12 residues. The CDR3, as DNA: TGTGCCAGCAGCCAGGGAGAAGGAGCCCAGTACTTC. This codes for CASSQGEGAQYF.

This chain uses TRBV20-1 with TRBJ1-1; possibly TRBD1 for D (5 bases). In germline, CDR1 is DFQATT, CDR2 SNEGSKA (reference sequence). CDR3 size: 14 residues. The germline V and J ends were trimmed by 0 bases and 0 bases, with 8 bases remaining between them. In nucleotides, the CDR3 is TGCAGTGCTAGAGAGGGACCGCTGAACACTGAAGCTTTCTTT. It is translated as CSAREGPLNTEAFF.